This entry lists 25 T cell receptor beta chains sequenced from one sample in a study of spatial heterogeneity in lung cancer. TCRdb analysed the 5' RACE reads with MiXCR anew, one entry per CDR3 protein. This table has 20,000 to 25,000 distinct CDR3 sequences, 9.7% appearing once. The time point denotes: blood at routine non-recurrence follow-up after resection. Sequenced here: PBMCs, sampled at follow-up. The receptor set was obtained from a male donor with early-stage non-small cell lung cancer.

The V and J genes are TRBV5-4 and TRBJ2-1; 11 positions agree with TRBD1. Looked up from germline, CDR1 is SGHNT and CDR2 is YYREEE (reference sequence). Losses at the gene ends were 5 bases for V and 8 bases for J; bases not matched to a gene: 9. The CDR3 is 15 amino acids. The CDR3 loop is CASSRSGTGGYEQFF. The CDR3 region has the DNA TGTGCCAGCAGTCGTTCCGGGACAGGGGGGTATGAGCAGTTCTTC.

This clonotype came up many times. V gene TRBV20-1 combines with J gene TRBJ1-2; 8 positions agree with TRBD1. V lost 5 bases, J lost 7 bases, and 9 bases stayed unmatched. Germline V gene lookup returns CDR1 DFQATT and CDR2 SNEGSKA (reference sequence). The CDR3 consists of 13 residues. The CDR3 is CSASTTGAAGYTF. DNA of the CDR3: TGCAGTGCTTCCACGACAGGGGCGGCTGGCTACACCTTC.

This clonotype was detected only a few times. This sequence joins TRBV7-2 and TRBJ2-1, with D perhaps assigned TRBD1 or TRBD2 (5 bases each). The germline V gene has CDR1 SGHTA and CDR2 FQGNSA. The V gene lost 0 bases and the J gene lost 3 bases, with 12 bases spanning the gap. The CDR3 consists of 16 residues. This CDR3 reads CASSLARGALYNEQFF. CDR3 in DNA: TGTGCCAGCAGCTTAGCGCGAGGGGCCCTCTACAATGAGCAGTTCTTC.

Judged by abundance, this clonotype is medium-sized (0.01 to 0.1%). The chain carries TRBV9 and TRBJ1-1, with TRBD1 matching over 7 bases. Per germline, CDR1 SGDLS and CDR2 YYNGEE. V dropped 3 bases and J dropped 5; count of bases not matched to a gene: 10. The CDR3 is 15 amino acids. CDR3 amino acids: CASSARQGSHTEAFF. CDR3 DNA sequence: TGTGCCAGCAGCGCCAGACAGGGAAGTCATACTGAAGCTTTCTTT.

In its sample, this clonotype was seen many times. The gene calls are TRBV3-1 and TRBJ2-7; possibly TRBD1 for D (5 bases). The CDR3 runs to 14 residues. Between the trimmed V and J ends, which lost 3 bases and 6 bases, there was a span of 15 bases. From germline, CDR1 is LGHDT and CDR2 YNNKEL (reference sequence). The DNA of the CDR3 is TGTGCCAGCAGCCAGGGCAGGGTGTCCCTCGAGCAGTACTTC. Its protein is CASSQGRVSLEQYF.

There are a few counts of this clonotype. The chain uses TRBV18 and TRBJ2-5; D is uncertain. This CDR3 contains 11 residues. Germline CDR1 is KGHSH and CDR2 is LQKENI. V gave up 2 bases and J gave up 4 bases, with 2 bases separating them. This CDR3 is CASSPRETQYF. CDR3 nucleotides: TGTGCCAGCTCACCAAGAGAGACCCAGTACTTC.

This clonotype was observed at least ten times. The chain carries TRBV28 and TRBJ1-2; 7 bases fit TRBD1. J gave up 1 base and V 9 bases, and 14 bases lay outside the gene matches. The CDR3 has 16 residues. CDR1 and CDR2 (germline): MDHEN, SYDVKM. The CDR3 bases are TGTGCCAGTATGGGACAGACTCAATCCAATAACTATGGCTACACCTTC. This gives the protein CASMGQTQSNNYGYTF.

The table lists this clonotype with many counts. This chain connects TRBV6-2 or TRBV6-3 to TRBJ2-1; 7 nucleotides line up with TRBD1. Germline assignment: CDR1 MNHEY and CDR2 SVGEGT. The trim removed 5 bases at V and 7 bases at J, leaving 20 bases unmatched. The CDR3 extends over 18 amino acids. In nucleotides, the CDR3 is TGTGCCAGCAGTAACCCTGGGGCTGGACAGGTAGTGCGGAATGAGCAGTTCTTC. Translating it yields CASSNPGAGQVVRNEQFF.

The chain combines TRBV20-1 with TRBJ2-3; no reliable D call. CDR1 is DFQATT, CDR2 SNEGSKA, per germline (reference sequence). V lost 6 bases and J lost 8, with 9 bases in between. CDR3 size: 10 residues. The CDR3 bases are TGCAGTGCGGAGCAGATTACGCAGTATTTT. Translation: CSAEQITQYF.

This clonotype was found many times. This rearrangement joins TRBV3-1 to TRBJ1-3; possibly TRBD1 for D (5 bases). The CDR3 spans 16 residues. CDR1 is LGHDT, CDR2 YNNKEL, per germline (reference sequence). V gave up 2 bases and J gave up 0 bases, with 11 bases separating them. The CDR3 region is CASSQWDFSSGNTIYF. CDR3 sequence (DNA): TGTGCCAGCAGCCAATGGGACTTCAGCTCTGGAAACACCATATATTTT.

This clonotype was observed a few times. The chain combines TRBV30 with TRBJ2-7; 12 bases fit TRBD2. The CDR3 spans 16 residues. V shed 5 bases, J shed 9 bases, and the junction held 17 bases outside the gene matches. CDR1 and CDR2 (germline): GTSNPN, SVGIG (reference sequence). The DNA for the CDR3 is TGTGCCTGGGAACGCGGGACTAGCGGGCGCTCCGGAGGGCAGTACTTC. Translation gives CAWERGTSGRSGGQYF.

This clonotype was observed many times. J is TRBJ2-3 and V is TRBV6-5; 13 bases are shared with TRBD2. After removal of 4 bases from V and 1 base from J, the junction contained 2 bases not matched to a gene. CDR3 length equals 16 residues. From germline, CDR1 is MNHEY and CDR2 SVGAGI. CDR3 DNA: TGTGCCAGCAGTTTAGGACTAGCGGGGGGCACAGATACGCAGTATTTT. Its translation is CASSLGLAGGTDTQYF.

There are many counts of this clonotype. The V and J genes are TRBV7-2 and TRBJ2-5, with TRBD2 matching 10 bases. Trimming cost V 0 bases and J 9 bases; bases outside gene matches: 1. CDR3 length: 13 residues. In germline, CDR1 is SGHTA, CDR2 FQGNSA. CDR3 residues: CASSLAGTSAQYF. CDR3 nucleotides: TGTGCCAGCAGCTTAGCGGGGACTAGCGCCCAGTACTTC.

This clonotype was seen at least ten times. The chain recombines TRBV29-1 with TRBJ1-6, with a tentative D call TRBD1 (5 bases). V was cut by 4 bases and J by 8 bases, with 12 bases left in between. From germline, CDR1 is SQVTM and CDR2 ANQGSEA. The CDR3 runs 13 residues. The CDR3: CSVAGGDDSPLHF. CDR3 bases: TGCAGCGTTGCGGGAGGGGATGATTCACCCCTCCACTTT.

This clonotype was found many times. The rearrangement joins TRBV9 to TRBJ2-3; 7 nucleotides align to TRBD2. CDR3 length equals 16 residues. Germline V CDR1 and CDR2: SGDLS, YYNGEE. With 2 bases clipped from V and 0 bases from J, the junction kept 6 bases outside the gene matches. This chain's CDR3 is CASSVTSESSTDTQYF. DNA for the CDR3: TGTGCCAGCAGCGTCACTAGCGAATCTAGCACAGATACGCAGTATTTT.

The chain links TRBV20-1 to TRBJ1-1, with a possible D match to TRBD1 (5 bases). Trimming pared 5 bases from V and 5 bases from J, leaving 15 bases between. Germline V gene data show CDR1 as DFQATT and CDR2 as SNEGSKA (reference sequence). This CDR3 region has 13 residues. CDR3 coding DNA: TGCAGTGCTCAAGGCGGGGGATTTACTGAAGCTTTCTTT. This translates into CSAQGGGFTEAFF.

Many counts were recorded for this clonotype. This chain joins TRBV18 and TRBJ1-3; no clear D. This CDR3 region has 13 residues. Per germline, CDR1 KGHSH and CDR2 LQKENI. Between the trimmed V and J ends, which lost 0 bases and 3 bases, there was a span of 3 bases. CDR3 sequence: CASSPPGGNTIYF. CDR3 coding DNA: TGTGCCAGCTCACCACCGGGTGGAAACACCATATATTTT.

The rearrangement joins TRBV12-3 or TRBV12-4 to TRBJ1-2; the D gene is possibly TRBD1 (5 bases). The germline V and J ends were trimmed by 5 bases and 4 bases, with 14 bases remaining between them. The CDR3 totals 14 residues. DNA of the CDR3: TGTGCCAGCAGTCGGGCCGATGGGGGCTATGGCTACACCTTC. Translating gives CASSRADGGYGYTF.

This clonotype was seen ten or more times. The chain employs TRBV25-1 and TRBJ1-6; D is unclear. This CDR3 region has 13 residues. Per germline, CDR1 MGHDK and CDR2 SYGVNS. The V end was cut by 1 base, the J end by 7 bases, with 5 bases between. Written as DNA, the CDR3 is TGTGCCAGCAGTGAATTCCCGAATTCACCCCTCCACTTT. Its protein product is CASSEFPNSPLHF. The full variable domain, in which reference TRBV25-1 and TRBJ1-6 provide the parts outside the CDR3, is EADIYQTPRYLVIGTGKKITLECSQTMGHDKMYWYQQDPGMELHLIHYSYGVNSTEKGDLSSESTVSRIRTEHFPLTLESARPSHTSQYLCASSEFPNSPLHFGNGTRLTVT.

This clonotype was observed a few times. The chain employs TRBV28 and TRBJ1-3; 7 positions agree with TRBD1. After removal of 9 bases from V and 4 bases from J, the junction contained 6 bases not matched to a gene. The CDR3 loop spans 13 amino acids. The germline V gene encodes CDR1 MDHEN and CDR2 SYDVKM. The CDR3: CASRGPRGNTIYF. DNA for the CDR3: TGTGCCAGTAGGGGGCCCCGAGGAAACACCATATATTTT.

This clonotype has ten or more counts. V usage is TRBV6-6 and J usage is TRBJ1-4; D unclear. V shed 8 bases and J shed 8 bases, with 18 bases lying between them. This CDR3 is 14 amino acids long. Looked up from germline, CDR1 is MNHNY and CDR2 is SVGAGI (reference sequence). The DNA for the CDR3 is TGTGCCAGCTGGGCCGGCCTCGGTCGGGAAAAACTGTTTTTT. It is translated as CASWAGLGREKLFF.

The V and J genes are TRBV6-2 or TRBV6-3 and TRBJ2-5; the D is unclear. The length of the CDR3 is 11 residues. V lost 2 bases, J lost 7 bases, and 5 bases lay in between. Germline CDR1 reads MNHEY; CDR2 reads SVGEGT. CDR3 in amino acids: CASSYGGTQYF. The DNA for the CDR3 is TGTGCCAGCAGTTACGGTGGGACCCAGTACTTC.

This clonotype was seen more than once but under ten times. The J gene is TRBJ2-3, the V gene TRBV10-3, with 10 bases fitting TRBD2. Germline CDR1 is ENHRY and CDR2 is SYGVKD. Trimming at V came to 4 bases and at J to 0 bases, leaving 7 bases not matched to a gene. There are 17 residues in the CDR3. CDR3 region: CAISGSRAGGSTDTQYF. CDR3 in DNA: TGTGCCATCAGTGGTTCCAGAGCGGGGGGGAGCACAGATACGCAGTATTTT.

A few counts support this clonotype. The chain joins TRBV28 to TRBJ1-1; possible D gene TRBD1, 5 bases. Trimming removed 1 base from V and 3 bases from J, with 12 bases in between. Germline CDR1 MDHEN, CDR2 SYDVKM. This CDR3 contains 15 residues. CDR3: CASSLFRAGDTEAFF. The CDR3 DNA follows: TGTGCCAGCAGTTTATTTCGGGCGGGGGACACTGAAGCTTTCTTT.

The chain joins TRBV29-1 to TRBJ2-2, with D uncertain. The germline V and J ends were trimmed by 4 bases and 6 bases, with 15 bases remaining between them. This CDR3 is 14 amino acids long. Germline V lookup: CDR1 SQVTM, CDR2 ANQGSEA. CDR3 sequence reads: CSVGRGASAGELFF. CDR3 nucleotide sequence: TGCAGCGTTGGGCGAGGAGCCTCAGCCGGGGAGCTGTTTTTT.